Below are 26 T cell receptor beta chains sequenced from a single sample in a study of blood T cell repertoires in COVID-19. The table came from immunoSEQ multiplex PCR; TCRdb's copy has only in-frame clones and leaves some out. The data contain some 88,000 clones, 70% to 90% of them singletons. Sequencing input: peripheral blood. These receptors all stem from a man aged 60 to 69 with acute or convalescent COVID-19.

This chain links TRBV13 with TRBJ2-4; 8 bases align to TRBD2. CDR3 length: 14 residues. Germline V gives CDR1 PRHDT, CDR2 FYEKMQ (reference sequence). Unmatched junction bases numbered 1, after V lost 5 bases and J lost 1 base. The CDR3 loop reads CASSRGRAKNIQYF. For the CDR3, the DNA is TGTGCCAGCAGCCGCGGGAGGGCCAAAAACATTCAGTACTTC.

The chain has TRBV28 and TRBJ1-5, with D possibly TRBD1 on 5 matching bases. Germline values: CDR1 MDHEN, CDR2 SYDVKM. V lost 6 bases to trimming and J lost 5 bases, with 20 bases between them. This CDR3 is 16 amino acids long. CDR3 sequence (DNA): TGTGCCAGCAGGCTCCGGACGGCGGGGGAAGATCAGCCCCAGCATTTT. This translates into CASRLRTAGEDQPQHF.

The CDR3 sequence is CASSIGTGPDTQYF. CDR3 DNA sequence: TGTGCCAGCAGTATCGGGACAGGTCCAGATACGCAGTATTTT. The gene calls are TRBV6-5 and TRBJ2-3, with 8 bases lining up with TRBD1. The CDR3 covers 14 residues. With 5 bases clipped from V and 4 bases from J, the junction kept 5 bases outside the gene matches. Germline values: CDR1 MNHEY, CDR2 SVGAGI.

V usage is TRBV27 and J usage is TRBJ1-3, with 8 bases aligning to TRBD1. CDR1 MNHEY and CDR2 SMNVEV come from the germline V gene (reference sequence). Trimming took 4 bases from V and 7 from J; bases not matched to a gene: 3. The CDR3 runs to 13 residues. The DNA of the CDR3 is TGTGCCAGCAGTTCCACAGGGGGGAACACCATATATTTT. Its translation is CASSSTGGNTIYF.

The chain couples TRBV9 to TRBJ1-2, with 9 bases that match TRBD1. V shed 1 base and J 8 bases; nucleotides not matched to a gene: 6. Germline V CDR1 and CDR2: SGDLS, YYNGEE. CDR3 size: 14 residues. CDR3 DNA: TGTGCCAGCAGCGTATACGACAGGGGGGGAGGCTACACCTTC. Protein sequence: CASSVYDRGGGYTF.

This rearrangement joins TRBV2 to TRBJ2-7; 12 bases fit TRBD2. Germline CDR1 SNHLY, CDR2 FYNNEI. Unmatched junction bases numbered 5, after V lost 7 bases and J lost 1 base. The length of the CDR3 is 15 residues. The CDR3 DNA follows: TGTGCCAGCATCCCGGGACTAGCGGGTTCCTACGAGCAGTACTTC. Translating gives CASIPGLAGSYEQYF.

The chain links TRBV9 to TRBJ2-7, with D possibly matching TRBD2 (7 bases). This CDR3 contains 16 residues. Germline V gene data show CDR1 as SGDLS and CDR2 as YYNGEE. Trimming stripped 0 bases from V and 4 bases from J, with 17 bases between. The CDR3 bases are TGTGCCAGCAGCGTAGCCCCCGGGGGGCTTGGTTACGAGCAGTACTTC. Residues: CASSVAPGGLGYEQYF.

This clone appeared once. V gene TRBV5-4 combines with J gene TRBJ2-5; no reliable D call. Germline V CDR1 and CDR2: SGHNT, YYREEE (reference sequence). The CDR3 sequence is 14 residues long. Trimming removed 2 bases from V and 2 bases from J, with 10 bases in between. In DNA, the CDR3 is TGTGCCAGCAGCTTTGGCCTAGGACAAGAGACCCAGTACTTC. It yields the protein CASSFGLGQETQYF.

The gene calls are TRBV10-3 and TRBJ2-1, with D perhaps matching TRBD1 (5 bases). The CDR3 consists of 11 residues. Germline CDR1 is ENHRY and CDR2 is SYGVKD. Between the trimmed V and J ends, which lost 3 bases and 10 bases, there was a span of 7 bases. Here the CDR3 DNA reads TGTGCCATCAGTGACCCAGGGGAGCAGTTCTTC. It is translated as CAISDPGEQFF.

The rearrangement uses TRBV19 and TRBJ1-2; D is perhaps TRBD1 (5 bases). Germline V gene sequence: CDR1 LNHDA, CDR2 SQIVND (reference sequence). The CDR3 consists of 14 residues. The V and J ends lost 3 bases and 4 bases respectively, with 12 bases between them. The CDR3 sequence: CASSIIDSFYGYTF. DNA of the CDR3: TGTGCCAGTAGTATTATAGACAGTTTCTATGGCTACACCTTC.

Here the CDR3 DNA reads TGTGCCAGCAGTTTTGCTAGAAACACCGGGGAGCTGTTTTTT. It yields the protein CASSFARNTGELFF. This chain connects TRBV28 to TRBJ2-2; D ambiguous. V gave up 3 bases and J gave up 2 bases, with 7 bases separating them. The CDR3 is made up of 14 amino acids. Germline CDR1 reads MDHEN; CDR2 reads SYDVKM.

The chain is built from TRBV6-5 and TRBJ1-4; TRBD1 matches at 9 bases. The V gene's germline CDR1 is MNHEY and CDR2 SVGAGI. J gave up 10 bases and V 0 bases, and 0 bases lay outside the gene matches. CDR3 length: 13 amino acids. CDR3 nucleotide sequence: TGTGCCAGCAGTTACTCGACAGGGGGAAAACTGTTTTTT. Translating gives CASSYSTGGKLFF.

The gene calls are TRBV6-5 and TRBJ1-5; D not certain. V lost 2 bases to trimming and J lost 6 bases, with 8 bases between them. CDR3 size: 13 residues. Germline V CDR1 and CDR2: MNHEY, SVGAGI. The CDR3 bases are TGTGCCAGCAGTTACGCGGTTGGTCAGCCCCAGCATTTT. Translation gives CASSYAVGQPQHF.

The rearrangement links TRBV6-5 to TRBJ1-1; D uncertain. From germline, CDR1 is MNHEY and CDR2 SVGAGI. CDR3 size: 15 residues. With 7 bases removed from V and 0 bases from J, the gap between germline ends came to 15 bases. CDR3: CASTWFGRLNTEAFF. CDR3 nucleotides: TGTGCCAGCACGTGGTTCGGGAGACTGAACACTGAAGCTTTCTTT.

The sample holds one count of this clone. V is TRBV18 and J is TRBJ2-7, with a tentative D call TRBD1 (5 bases). V lost 0 bases to trimming and J lost 2 bases, with 14 bases between them. Per the germline V gene, CDR1 is KGHSH and CDR2 is LQKENI. The CDR3 length is 16 residues. The CDR3 loop is CASSPPQFTGAYEQYF. CDR3 nucleotides: TGTGCCAGCTCACCACCGCAATTTACAGGAGCCTACGAGCAGTACTTC.

The genes are TRBV6-1 and TRBJ2-5, with 7 bases matching TRBD2. This CDR3 is 15 amino acids long. With 3 bases clipped from V and 5 bases from J, the junction kept 9 bases outside the gene matches. Germline V gives CDR1 MNHNS, CDR2 SASEGT. CDR3 sequence (DNA): TGTGCCAGCAGTGACATGCTAGCGGTAACCGAGACCCAGTACTTC. Translation: CASSDMLAVTETQYF.

The rearrangement uses TRBV12-3 or TRBV12-4 and TRBJ2-1, with D hard to call. The CDR3 is made up of 13 amino acids. V lost 5 bases and J 3 bases, leaving 8 bases between the germline ends. The CDR3 DNA is TGTGCCAGCAGTAGCCACGGCTACAATGAGCAGTTCTTC. The encoded protein is CASSSHGYNEQFF.

This rearrangement joins TRBV5-4 to TRBJ2-1; 7 bases are shared with TRBD2. The CDR3 is made up of 13 amino acids. V was pared by 7 bases and J by 5 bases, with 6 bases of the junction left unmatched. In germline, CDR1 is SGHNT, CDR2 YYREEE (reference sequence). CDR3 DNA: TGTGCCAGCTCTAGCGGACCTAACAATGAGCAGTTCTTC. Its translation is CASSSGPNNEQFF.

The V and J genes are TRBV12-3 or TRBV12-4 and TRBJ1-6; 7 bases fit TRBD1. CDR3 length: 12 amino acids. The J segment lost 10 bases and the V segment lost 7 bases, leaving 4 bases of the junction unmatched. The CDR3 DNA sequence: TGTGCCAGCAACAGGGGAAGGTCACCCCTCCACTTT. This translates into CASNRGRSPLHF.

The gene calls are TRBV9 and TRBJ2-1; TRBD1 aligns across 7 bases. This CDR3 spans 14 amino acids. Germline V lookup: CDR1 SGDLS, CDR2 YYNGEE. The ends lost 3 bases at V and 8 bases at J; junction bases unmatched: 8. In nucleotides, the CDR3 is TGTGCCAGCAGCGCCCGTCGAGGGGGCGATGAGCAGTTCTTC. This encodes CASSARRGGDEQFF.

The CDR3 here is CASSAGLAGTYEQYF. The CDR3, as DNA: TGTGCCAGCAGCGCGGGACTAGCGGGAACCTACGAGCAGTACTTC. The rearrangement joins TRBV5-6 to TRBJ2-7; 13 nucleotides agree with TRBD2. J gave up 2 bases and V 4 bases, and 3 bases lay outside the gene matches. This CDR3 comprises 15 residues. Per the germline V gene, CDR1 is SGHDT and CDR2 is YYEEEE.

This clone was observed a few times. The germline gene is not matched at one end of the junction; a read error may be the cause. CDR3 amino acids: CARSSTPSATEAFF. CDR3 sequence (DNA): TGTGCCCGGAGCTCGACACCGTCGGCCACTGAAGCTTTCTTT. The V gene is TRBV30, the J gene TRBJ1-1; D not certain. The germline gives CDR1 GTSNPN, CDR2 SVGIG (reference sequence). The CDR3 sequence is 14 residues long.

The chain links TRBV11-2 to TRBJ2-3; TRBD2 matches at 9 bases. Germline V CDR1 and CDR2: SGHAT, FQNNGV. There are 18 residues in the CDR3. V gave up 0 bases and J gave up 4 bases; unmatched junction bases: 11. The DNA of the CDR3 is TGTGCCAGCAGCTTAGATATGGGAATAGCGGGAGATGCAGATACGCAGTATTTT. Translated: CASSLDMGIAGDADTQYF.

The V and J genes are TRBV14 and TRBJ1-3, with D unresolved. V was clipped by 5 bases and J by 4 bases, with 9 bases between them. This CDR3 contains 13 residues. CDR1 is SGHDN, CDR2 FVKESK, per germline. The CDR3: CASSYNRGNTIYF. The CDR3 DNA follows: TGTGCCAGCAGCTACAACAGAGGAAACACCATATATTTT.

The chain joins TRBV23-1 to TRBJ2-2; possible D gene TRBD1, 6 bases. Being an ORF, TRBV23-1 has a function that is uncertain. The CDR3 spans 16 residues. Trimming removed 1 base from V and 5 bases from J, with 14 bases in between. CDR3 amino acids: CASSQLGSGVTGELFF. The CDR3 DNA is TGCGCCAGCAGTCAATTGGGATCAGGGGTTACCGGGGAGCTGTTTTTT.

V is TRBV6-5 and J is TRBJ1-1; D gene ambiguous. The CDR3 loop spans 14 amino acids. The V and J ends lost 7 bases and 4 bases respectively, with 16 bases between them. Germline V gene data show CDR1 as MNHEY and CDR2 as SVGAGI. This chain's CDR3 is CASIKQISGTEAFF. The CDR3 DNA follows: TGTGCCAGCATTAAACAGATATCAGGCACTGAAGCTTTCTTT.